Shown below are 3 T cell receptor beta chains from a single sample sequenced in a study of identifying expanded T cells in peripheral blood. Profiling relied on immunoSEQ multiplex PCR, and the TCRdb table lists in-frame clones only, not all of them. The sample lists around 130,000 clones, 75% to 90% seen once, with around 8.4% in the top ten. Sample: blood. These receptors came from a person aged 18-70 years in good health.

V is TRBV2 and J is TRBJ1-1; no definite D call. This CDR3 has 13 amino acids. Trimming cost V 6 bases and J 1 base, with 9 bases left between them. The germline V gene encodes CDR1 SNHLY and CDR2 FYNNEI. Written as DNA, the CDR3 is TGTGCCAGCAGGGAAACAGAGAACACTGAAGCTTTCTTT. It yields the protein CASRETENTEAFF.

The chain links TRBV18 to TRBJ2-5; tentative D call: TRBD2 (5 bases). V was cut by 4 bases and J by 4 bases, with 16 bases left in between. The CDR3 has 15 amino acids. The V gene's germline CDR1 is KGHSH and CDR2 LQKENI. Written as DNA, the CDR3 is TGTGCCAGCTCACGCCTTAGAGGGTTGGGAGAGACCCAGTACTTC. Translated, it gives CASSRLRGLGETQYF. Together with reference TRBV18 and TRBJ2-5, the CDR3 gives the full variable domain: NAGVMQNPRHLVRRRGQEARLRCSPMKGHSHVYWYRQLPEEGLKFMVYLQKENIIDESGMPKERFSAEFPKEGPSILRIQQVVRGDSAAYFCASSRLRGLGETQYFGPGTRLLVL.

This clone showed up just once. The J gene is TRBJ2-7, the V gene TRBV19; tentative D call: TRBD1 (6 bases). Trimming cost V 6 bases and J 3 bases, with 12 bases left between them. The CDR3 contains 13 residues. The V gene's germline CDR1 is LNHDA and CDR2 SQIVND (reference sequence). The CDR3 DNA reads as TGTGCCAGTAGCGGGGACAACCTCTACGAGCAGTACTTC. It specifies CASSGDNLYEQYF.